The 8 T cell receptor beta chains presented below share a single source sample, sequenced in a study of glioma-infiltrating T cells. TCR alpha and beta CDR3 regions were amplified from RNA using iRepertoire nested multiplex PCR. A single record per CDR3 protein comes from TCRdb applying MiXCR to the multiplex PCR reads. This sample yields 300,000 to 450,000 distinct CDR3 sequences, of which roughly two fifths are seen a single time; around 11% belongs to the top ten. Sequencing was done on a sample of glioma tissue, nonneoplastic brain tissue, or PBMCs (not recorded which). The receptors derive from a human donor with low-grade glioma or glioblastoma, undergoing nonglioma brain surgery, or in good health (not recorded which).

This clonotype came up a few times. The chain recombines TRBV20-1 with TRBJ2-7; 7 positions agree with TRBD2. Germline trimming cut 6 bases from V and 2 bases from J; bases unmatched to any gene: 10. This CDR3 spans 14 amino acids. Germline lookup yields CDR1 DFQATT and CDR2 SNEGSKA (reference sequence). The CDR3 sequence: CSADSGTKTYEQYF. The CDR3 coding sequence is TGCAGTGCGGACTCCGGGACTAAGACCTACGAGCAGTACTTC.

V gene TRBV27 combines with J gene TRBJ2-1, with no clear D. Deletions cut 7 bases from V and 6 bases from J, with 16 bases between. The germline V gene has CDR1 MNHEY and CDR2 SMNVEV (reference sequence). This CDR3 has 14 residues. DNA of the CDR3: TGTGCCAGCACCTCCGGTGGGGTTGGCAATGAGCAGTTCTTC. Translating gives CASTSGGVGNEQFF.

V usage is TRBV20-1 and J usage is TRBJ1-5; D gene uncertain. This CDR3 has 12 residues. Germline assignment: CDR1 DFQATT and CDR2 SNEGSKA (reference sequence). Trimming removed 4 bases from V and 6 bases from J, with 10 bases in between. CDR3 loop: CSAMRAGQPQHF. CDR3 sequence (DNA): TGCAGTGCTATGAGGGCTGGTCAGCCCCAGCATTTT.

This clonotype was recorded at least ten times. The chain carries TRBV20-1 and TRBJ2-7; D remains ambiguous. Germline lookup yields CDR1 DFQATT and CDR2 SNEGSKA (reference sequence). V lost 0 bases, J lost 4 bases, and 4 bases lay in between. This CDR3 is 11 amino acids long. The CDR3 region is CSARDDYEQYF. In nucleotides, the CDR3 is TGCAGTGCTAGAGATGATTACGAGCAGTACTTC.

In this sample, this clonotype turned up a few times. V usage is TRBV14 and J usage is TRBJ2-5; D is unclear. Trimming cost V 4 bases and J 1 base, with 7 bases left between them. Germline V gene lookup returns CDR1 SGHDN and CDR2 FVKESK. The CDR3 spans 13 residues. Written as DNA, the CDR3 is TGTGCCAGCAGCCCCCAACTCCAAGAGACCCAGTACTTC. It codes for CASSPQLQETQYF. The variable domain in full, completed from reference TRBV14 and TRBJ2-5, reads EAGVTQFPSHSVIEKGQTVTLRCDPISGHDNLYWYRRVMGKEIKFLLHFVKESKQDESGMPNNRFLAERTGGTYSTLKVQPAELEDSGVYFCASSPQLQETQYFGPGTRLLVL.

The rearrangement joins TRBV19 to TRBJ2-3, with unresolved D. This CDR3 spans 12 amino acids. Germline V CDR1 and CDR2: LNHDA, SQIVND (reference sequence). Trimming stripped 3 bases from V and 6 bases from J, with 7 bases between. In nucleotides, the CDR3 is TGTGCCAGTAGTATGATTAGGGATACGCAGTATTTT. Amino acids: CASSMIRDTQYF.

The table lists this clonotype with a few counts. The chain carries TRBV19 and TRBJ1-5; no firm D call. The germline V and J ends were trimmed by 4 bases and 9 bases, with 13 bases remaining between them. Germline CDR1 and CDR2: LNHDA and SQIVND (reference sequence). The CDR3 is 13 residues long. The CDR3 here is CASSTRSGRPQHF. DNA for the CDR3: TGTGCCAGTAGTACCAGGTCCGGTCGGCCCCAGCATTTT.

Many counts were recorded for this clonotype. The chain links TRBV20-1 to TRBJ1-1; TRBD1 matches 8 bases. There are 12 residues in the CDR3. Losses at the gene ends were 3 bases for V and 12 bases for J; bases not matched to a gene: 9. Germline V lookup: CDR1 DFQATT, CDR2 SNEGSKA (reference sequence). CDR3 nucleotide sequence: TGCAGTGCTAGGATTGGCAGGGGGCAAACTTTCTTT. This encodes CSARIGRGQTFF.